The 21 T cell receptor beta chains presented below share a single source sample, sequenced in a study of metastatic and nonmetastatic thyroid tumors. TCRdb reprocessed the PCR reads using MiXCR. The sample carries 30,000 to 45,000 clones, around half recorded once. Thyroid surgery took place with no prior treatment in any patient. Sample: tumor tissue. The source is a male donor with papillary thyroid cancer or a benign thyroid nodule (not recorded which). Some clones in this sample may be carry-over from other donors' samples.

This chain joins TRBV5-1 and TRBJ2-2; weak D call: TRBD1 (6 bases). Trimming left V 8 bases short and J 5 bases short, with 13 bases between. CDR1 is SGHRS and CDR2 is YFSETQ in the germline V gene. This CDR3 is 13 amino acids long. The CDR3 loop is CASDIQGTGELFF. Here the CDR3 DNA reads TGCGCCAGTGATATACAGGGAACCGGGGAGCTGTTTTTT.

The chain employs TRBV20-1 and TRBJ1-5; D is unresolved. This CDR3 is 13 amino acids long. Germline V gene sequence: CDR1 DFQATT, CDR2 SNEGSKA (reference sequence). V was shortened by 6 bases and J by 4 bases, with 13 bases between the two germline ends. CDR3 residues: CSARTARNQPQHF. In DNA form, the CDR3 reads TGCAGTGCAAGGACTGCCCGAAATCAGCCCCAGCATTTT.

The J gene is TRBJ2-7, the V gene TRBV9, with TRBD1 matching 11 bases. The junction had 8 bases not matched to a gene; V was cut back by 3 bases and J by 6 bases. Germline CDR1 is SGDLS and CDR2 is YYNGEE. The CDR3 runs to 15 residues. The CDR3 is CASSEHSGQGGEQYF. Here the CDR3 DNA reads TGTGCCAGCAGCGAACACTCGGGACAGGGGGGCGAGCAGTACTTC.

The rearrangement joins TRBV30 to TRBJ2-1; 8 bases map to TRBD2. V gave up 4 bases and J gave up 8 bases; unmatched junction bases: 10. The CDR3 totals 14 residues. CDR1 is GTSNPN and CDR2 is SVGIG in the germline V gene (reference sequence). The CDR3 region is CAWNKAGALYEQFF. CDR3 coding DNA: TGTGCCTGGAACAAAGCGGGAGCTCTGTATGAGCAGTTCTTC.

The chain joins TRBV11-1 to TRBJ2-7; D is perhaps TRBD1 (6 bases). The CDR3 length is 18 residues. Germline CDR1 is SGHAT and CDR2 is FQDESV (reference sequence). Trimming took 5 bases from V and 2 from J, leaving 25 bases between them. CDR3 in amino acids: CASSGHHRDTDSPYEQYF. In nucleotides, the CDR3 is TGTGCCAGCAGCGGCCACCACCGGGACACCGACTCCCCCTACGAGCAGTACTTC.

The CDR3 nucleotides are TGTGCCAGCAGTTACCCGGACAGGGGTTCACCCCTCCACTTT. Translating it yields CASSYPDRGSPLHF. The rearrangement joins TRBV6-2 or TRBV6-3 to TRBJ1-6, with 9 bases matching TRBD1. Trimming at V came to 2 bases and at J to 9 bases, leaving 2 bases not matched to a gene. Germline assignment: CDR1 MNHEY and CDR2 SVGEGT. The CDR3 loop spans 14 amino acids.

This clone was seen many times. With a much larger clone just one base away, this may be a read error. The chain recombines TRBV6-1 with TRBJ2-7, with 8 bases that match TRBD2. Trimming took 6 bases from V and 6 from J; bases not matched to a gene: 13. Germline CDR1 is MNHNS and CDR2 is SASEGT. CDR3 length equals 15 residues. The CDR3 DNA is TGTGCCAGCAGCCCCTACGGGGGGGGGATCAGCGAGCAGTACTTC. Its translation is CASSPYGGGISEQYF.

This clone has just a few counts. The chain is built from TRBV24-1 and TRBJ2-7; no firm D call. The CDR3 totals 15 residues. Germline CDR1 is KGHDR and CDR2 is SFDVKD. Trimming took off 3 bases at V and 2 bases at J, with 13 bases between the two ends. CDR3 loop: CATSDPRRAPYEQYF. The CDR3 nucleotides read TGTGCCACCAGTGATCCGCGACGGGCCCCCTACGAGCAGTACTTC.

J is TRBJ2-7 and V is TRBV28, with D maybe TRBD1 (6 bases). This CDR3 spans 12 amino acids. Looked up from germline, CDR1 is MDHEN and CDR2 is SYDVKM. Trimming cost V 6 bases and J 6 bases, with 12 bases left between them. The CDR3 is CASSRPGAEQYF. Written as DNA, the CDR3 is TGTGCCAGCAGCCGACCAGGGGCCGAGCAGTACTTC.

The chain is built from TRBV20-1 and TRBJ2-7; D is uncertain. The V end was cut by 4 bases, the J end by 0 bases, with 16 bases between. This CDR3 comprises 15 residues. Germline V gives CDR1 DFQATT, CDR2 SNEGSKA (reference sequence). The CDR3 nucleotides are TGCAGTGCTATTAACCCGACGGCCAGCTCCTACGAGCAGTACTTC. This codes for CSAINPTASSYEQYF.

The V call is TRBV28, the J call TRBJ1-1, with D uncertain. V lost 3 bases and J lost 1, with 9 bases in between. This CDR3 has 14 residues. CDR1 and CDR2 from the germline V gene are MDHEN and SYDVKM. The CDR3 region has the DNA TGTGCCAGCAGTTTCCTACAGAGGAACACTGAAGCTTTCTTT. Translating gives CASSFLQRNTEAFF.

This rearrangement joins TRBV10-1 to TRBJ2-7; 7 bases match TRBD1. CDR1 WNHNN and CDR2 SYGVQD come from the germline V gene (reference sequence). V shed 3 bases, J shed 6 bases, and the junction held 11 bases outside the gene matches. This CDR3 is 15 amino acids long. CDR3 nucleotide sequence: TGCGCCAGCAGTGACGCCGGGACAGTAAGTGGCGAGCAGTACTTC. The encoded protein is CASSDAGTVSGEQYF.

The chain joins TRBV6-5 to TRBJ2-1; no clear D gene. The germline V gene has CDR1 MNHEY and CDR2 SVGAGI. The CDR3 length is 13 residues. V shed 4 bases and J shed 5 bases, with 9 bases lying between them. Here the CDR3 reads CASSWSWNNEQFF. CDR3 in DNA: TGTGCCAGCAGTTGGTCTTGGAACAATGAGCAGTTCTTC.

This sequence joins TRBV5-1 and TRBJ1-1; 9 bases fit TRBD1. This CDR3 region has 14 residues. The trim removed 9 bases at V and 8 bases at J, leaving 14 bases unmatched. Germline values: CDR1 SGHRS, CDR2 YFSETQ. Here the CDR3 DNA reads TGCGCCATCAGGTTATTCCCGGGACAGGGCGAAGCTTTCTTT. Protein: CAIRLFPGQGEAFF.

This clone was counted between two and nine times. CDR3 sequence reads: CASCPSYVPGELFF. The CDR3 DNA reads as TGTGCCAGCTGCCCCTCATACGTTCCCGGGGAGCTGTTTTTT. The chain employs TRBV6-1 and TRBJ2-2; D unclear. Germline lookup yields CDR1 MNHNS and CDR2 SASEGT. The CDR3 loop spans 14 amino acids. V was shortened by 8 bases and J by 6 bases, with 16 bases between the two germline ends.

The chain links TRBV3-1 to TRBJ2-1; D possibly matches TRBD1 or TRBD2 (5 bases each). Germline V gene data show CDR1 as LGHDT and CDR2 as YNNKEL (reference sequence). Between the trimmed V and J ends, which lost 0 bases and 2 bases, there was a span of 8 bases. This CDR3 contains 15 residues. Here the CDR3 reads CASSQEEGPYNEQFF. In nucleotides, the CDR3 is TGTGCCAGCAGCCAAGAAGAGGGACCCTACAATGAGCAGTTCTTC.

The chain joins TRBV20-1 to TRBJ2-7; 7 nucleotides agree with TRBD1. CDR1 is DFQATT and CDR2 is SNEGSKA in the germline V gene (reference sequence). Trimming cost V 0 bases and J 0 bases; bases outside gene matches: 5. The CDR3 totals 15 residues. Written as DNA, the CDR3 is TGCAGTGCTAGAGAAAGGGGGCTAAGCTCCTACGAGCAGTACTTC. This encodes CSARERGLSSYEQYF.

CDR3 residues: CASRAVAGADQETQYF. The CDR3 DNA follows: TGCGCCAGCAGGGCCGTCGCTGGAGCGGACCAAGAGACCCAGTACTTC. The chain couples TRBV5-1 to TRBJ2-5, with a possible D match to TRBD2 (5 bases). V lost 5 bases and J 0 bases, leaving 17 bases between the germline ends. The V gene's germline CDR1 is SGHRS and CDR2 YFSETQ. The CDR3 consists of 16 residues.

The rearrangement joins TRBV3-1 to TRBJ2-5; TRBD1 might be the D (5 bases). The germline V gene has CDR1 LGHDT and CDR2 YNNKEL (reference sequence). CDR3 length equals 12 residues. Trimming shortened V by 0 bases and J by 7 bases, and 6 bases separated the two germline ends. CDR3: CASSQERGTQYF. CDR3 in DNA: TGTGCCAGCAGCCAAGAAAGGGGGACCCAGTACTTC.

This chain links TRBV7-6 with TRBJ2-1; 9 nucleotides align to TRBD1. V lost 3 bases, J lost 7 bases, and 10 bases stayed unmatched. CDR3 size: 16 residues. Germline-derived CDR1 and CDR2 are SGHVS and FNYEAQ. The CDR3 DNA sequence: TGTGCCAGCAGCTTGACAGGGGGAGCGGGGCAAAATGAGCAGTTCTTC. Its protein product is CASSLTGGAGQNEQFF.

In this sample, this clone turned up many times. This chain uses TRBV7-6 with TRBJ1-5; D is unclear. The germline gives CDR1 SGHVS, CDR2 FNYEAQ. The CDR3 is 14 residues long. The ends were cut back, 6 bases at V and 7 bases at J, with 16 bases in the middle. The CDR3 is CASSPEHGQQPQHF. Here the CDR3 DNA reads TGTGCCAGCAGTCCTGAACACGGGCAGCAGCCCCAGCATTTT.